This TCR beta chain emerged from a study of blood T cells in healthy people across ages. This CDR3 contains 17 residues. V shed 6 bases, J shed 6 bases, and the junction held 19 bases outside the gene matches. Study observations and caveats: TCR beta diversity, measured per million T cells, fell in a roughly linear way with age.

Worth noting for this clonotype: Its antigen remains unknown.

A J-beta primer mix and a sample-barcoded 5' primer were used in a second PCR of about 7 to 12 cycles. TCRdb passed the 5' RACE reads through MiXCR, listing each CDR3 protein once. The table has roughly 800,000 distinct CDR3 sequences, approximately 25% seen once; the top ten hold roughly 3.8%. These same data were also listed under a study on T cells of mothers and their children. As that study records: Samples were provided by three healthy Caucasian mothers and their six children.

The J gene is TRBJ2-7, the V gene TRBV12-3 or TRBV12-4, with TRBD2 matching 8 bases. This sequence originates from a boy younger than 18 in good health. Sequenced input: blood. The DNA for the CDR3 is TGTGCCAGCAGCCTGGGAGGGTGGAGCGGGAGATCCCTCGAGCAGTACTTC. This sequence encodes CASSLGGWSGRSLEQYF.